A single sample gave rise to the 31 T cell receptor beta chains below, sequenced in a study of T cells in Graves' hyperthyroidism and ophthalmopathy (dated by TCRdb to the late 2010s). Library prep was done by multiplex PCR. TCRdb lists the instrument as Illumina HiSeq 2000. Amplification of TCR beta CDR3 regions was carried out from RNA transcripts. A first-round RT-PCR of the TCR CDR3 used the HTBI primer set with the Qiagen OneStep RT-PCR kit. Clones were called with MiXCR by TCRdb after fastp trimmed the public reads at Q25, and only in-frame beta chains were retained. Each CDR3 protein appears once, grouped with its most common genes and DNA. The sample has about 360,000 distinct CDR3 sequences on record, roughly an eighth of them singletons. The ten largest clones capture 9.2% of the sample. Sequenced input: blood. The source is a young woman with Graves' hyperthyroidism.

At least ten counts were recorded for this clonotype. This sequence joins TRBV5-1 and TRBJ1-1; D is undetermined. Trimming shortened V by 7 bases and J by 1 base, and 11 bases separated the two germline ends. This CDR3 comprises 13 residues. The V gene's germline CDR1 is SGHRS and CDR2 YFSETQ. The CDR3 loop is CASVGRKNTEAFF. CDR3 DNA: TGCGCCAGCGTAGGACGGAAGAACACTGAAGCTTTCTTT. The full variable domain, rest sourced from reference TRBV5-1 and TRBJ1-1, is KAGVTQTPRYLIKTRGQQVTLSCSPISGHRSVSWYQQTPGQGLQFLFEYFSETQRNKGNFPGRFSGRQFSNSRSEMNVSTLELGDSALYLCASVGRKNTEAFFGQGTRLTVV.

This clonotype was seen at least ten times. This chain connects TRBV5-1 to TRBJ1-2; TRBD1 might be the D (6 bases). The CDR3 spans 14 residues. Trimming shortened V by 4 bases and J by 0 bases, and 10 bases separated the two germline ends. Germline V gene sequence: CDR1 SGHRS, CDR2 YFSETQ. The CDR3 sequence is CASSQDSPNYGYTF. The DNA of the CDR3 is TGCGCCAGCAGCCAGGACAGTCCTAACTATGGCTACACCTTC.

This clonotype was recorded at least ten times. The rearrangement links TRBV6-1 to TRBJ1-1; D remains ambiguous. In germline, CDR1 is MNHNS, CDR2 SASEGT. The CDR3 length is 15 residues. V dropped 1 base and J dropped 4 bases, with 13 bases sitting between them. The CDR3 spells CASSEDSPGPTEAFF. The CDR3 DNA follows: TGTGCCAGCAGTGAAGACAGCCCCGGACCCACTGAAGCTTTCTTT.

In its sample, this clonotype was seen many times. The gene calls are TRBV9 and TRBJ2-7; the D gene is possibly TRBD2 (5 bases). Per germline, CDR1 SGDLS and CDR2 YYNGEE. V lost 0 bases and J 3 bases, leaving 7 bases between the germline ends. This CDR3 is 13 amino acids long. The CDR3 loop reads CASSVGESYEQYF. The CDR3 DNA reads as TGTGCCAGCAGCGTAGGGGAGAGCTACGAGCAGTACTTC.

This clonotype was counted only a few times. The rearrangement joins TRBV4-3 to TRBJ2-7; weak D call: TRBD2 (6 bases). The V end lost 0 bases, the J end lost 7 bases, and 16 bases lay between the germline ends. Germline values: CDR1 LGHNA, CDR2 YSLEER. The CDR3 length is 15 residues. The CDR3 is CASSQDFGGALEQYF. The CDR3 DNA follows: TGCGCCAGCAGCCAAGATTTCGGGGGAGCCCTGGAGCAGTACTTC.

This clonotype was found many times. This chain joins TRBV28 and TRBJ2-3; 10 bases align to TRBD2. V lost 3 bases, J lost 0 bases, and 15 bases stayed unmatched. CDR1 is MDHEN and CDR2 is SYDVKM in the germline V gene. The CDR3 has 20 amino acids. The CDR3 DNA reads as TGTGCCAGCAGTTTGATCGGTCGTCTAGCGGGGGCCTCTAGCACAGATACGCAGTATTTT. Protein product: CASSLIGRLAGASSTDTQYF.

This clonotype came up a few times. The chain carries TRBV4-3 and TRBJ2-1, with D possibly TRBD2 on 6 matching bases. Trimming cost V 4 bases and J 3 bases, with 16 bases left between them. CDR1 LGHNA and CDR2 YSLEER come from the germline V gene. This CDR3 has 16 amino acids. The CDR3 spells CASSPAGAGLYNEQFF. DNA of the CDR3: TGCGCCAGCAGCCCCGCCGGAGCGGGTCTCTACAATGAGCAGTTCTTC.

This clonotype was recorded a few times. The genes are TRBV9 and TRBJ1-3; D is undetermined. Germline V gene lookup returns CDR1 SGDLS and CDR2 YYNGEE. CDR3 length: 14 amino acids. Trimming left V 4 bases short and J 2 bases short, with 10 bases between. The CDR3 DNA reads as TGTGCCAGCAGCCCCTCCGAGCCTGGAAACACCATATATTTT. It yields the protein CASSPSEPGNTIYF. Complete variable domain (other parts from reference TRBV9 and TRBJ1-3): DSGVTQTPKHLITATGQRVTLRCSPRSGDLSVYWYQQSLDQGLQFLIQYYNGEERAKGNILERFSAQQFPDLHSELNLSSLELGDSALYFCASSPSEPGNTIYFGEGSWLTVV.

This clonotype has ten or more counts. The chain employs TRBV28 and TRBJ1-5; D might be TRBD1 (5 bases). The CDR3 is made up of 14 amino acids. The germline gives CDR1 MDHEN, CDR2 SYDVKM. With 5 bases removed from V and 4 bases from J, the gap between germline ends came to 12 bases. CDR3 nucleotides: TGTGCCAGCAGTGTAACGGGGGGGAATCAGCCCCAGCATTTT. Encoded protein: CASSVTGGNQPQHF.

V and J are TRBV4-2 and TRBJ2-5, with 8 bases identical to TRBD1. The V and J ends lost 1 base and 7 bases, in that order; junction bases with no gene match: 8. This CDR3 comprises 15 residues. Per the germline V gene, CDR1 is LGHNA and CDR2 is YNFKEQ. In nucleotides, the CDR3 is TGTGCCAGCAGCCAAGGGGAGGACAGGGCGGCGACCCAGTACTTC. This codes for CASSQGEDRAATQYF.

This clonotype was seen ten or more times. J is TRBJ1-2 and V is TRBV28; D gene uncertain. Trimming took off 3 bases at V and 2 bases at J, with 16 bases between the two ends. Germline CDR1 is MDHEN and CDR2 is SYDVKM. This CDR3 spans 16 amino acids. CDR3 DNA: TGTGCCAGCAGTTTCTTCTCTGCGAGGCTCAACTATGGCTACACCTTC. Its translation is CASSFFSARLNYGYTF.

The chain has TRBV4-1 and TRBJ2-5, with 8 bases that match TRBD2. Germline V gene lookup returns CDR1 MGHRA and CDR2 YSYEKL. This CDR3 has 17 amino acids. The V and J ends lost 0 bases and 3 bases, in that order; junction bases with no gene match: 9. The CDR3 is CASSQDTAPGLEETQYF. CDR3 in DNA: TGCGCCAGCAGCCAAGATACCGCACCGGGACTAGAAGAGACCCAGTACTTC.

This clonotype was detected once. The rearrangement joins TRBV9 to TRBJ2-7; D unresolved. CDR3 length: 13 residues. The germline V gene has CDR1 SGDLS and CDR2 YYNGEE. V lost 0 bases, J lost 7 bases, and 11 bases lay in between. For the CDR3, the DNA is TGTGCCAGCAGCGTAGCCACCGATAGGGAGCAGTACTTC. It specifies CASSVATDREQYF.

This clonotype was counted many times. The J gene is TRBJ1-5, the V gene TRBV3-1, with D maybe TRBD1 (5 bases). The germline V gene encodes CDR1 LGHDT and CDR2 YNNKEL (reference sequence). The CDR3 extends over 14 amino acids. With 5 bases removed from V and 7 bases from J, the gap between germline ends came to 15 bases. The CDR3 bases are TGTGCCAGCAGCAACGGGGGAGTGGGCCAGCCCCAGCATTTT. It yields the protein CASSNGGVGQPQHF.

This clonotype occurred a few times. The rearrangement joins TRBV19 to TRBJ2-2, with a tentative D call TRBD2 (6 bases). The germline V gene has CDR1 LNHDA and CDR2 SQIVND (reference sequence). Trimming pared 2 bases from V and 0 bases from J, leaving 10 bases between. This CDR3 is built from 16 residues. The CDR3 coding sequence is TGTGCCAGTAGTATAAGGAGGGCCACGAACACCGGGGAGCTGTTTTTT. This encodes CASSIRRATNTGELFF. Based on the CDR3 plus reference TRBV19 and TRBJ2-2, the full variable domain is DGGITQSPKYLFRKEGQNVTLSCEQNLNHDAMYWYRQDPGQGLRLIYYSQIVNDFQKGDIAEGYSVSREKKESFPLTVTSAQKNPTAFYLCASSIRRATNTGELFFGEGSRLTVL.

The sample holds many counts of this clonotype. This chain uses TRBV5-1 with TRBJ2-5, with 8 positions matching TRBD1. Germline-derived CDR1 and CDR2 are SGHRS and YFSETQ. The CDR3 is 17 amino acids. Trimming at V came to 1 base and at J to 6 bases, leaving 14 bases not matched to a gene. CDR3 DNA: TGCGCCAGCAGCTTGACCTTCCGGACAGGGTCCCCACAGACCCAGTACTTC. Its translation is CASSLTFRTGSPQTQYF.

This clonotype was observed at least ten times. The genes are TRBV5-1 and TRBJ2-2; 7 bases are a match to TRBD1. The CDR3 has 17 residues. V dropped 1 base and J dropped 4; count of bases not matched to a gene: 10. Germline-derived CDR1 and CDR2 are SGHRS and YFSETQ. CDR3 amino acids: CASSLMRGQRGTGELFF. The CDR3 DNA sequence: TGCGCCAGCAGCTTGATGAGGGGGCAAAGAGGCACCGGGGAGCTGTTTTTT. The whole variable domain, filled in from reference TRBV5-1 and TRBJ2-2, reads KAGVTQTPRYLIKTRGQQVTLSCSPISGHRSVSWYQQTPGQGLQFLFEYFSETQRNKGNFPGRFSGRQFSNSRSEMNVSTLELGDSALYLCASSLMRGQRGTGELFFGEGSRLTVL.

This clonotype was seen a handful of times. In this CDR3 the conserved last residue, phenylalanine or tryptophan, is missing, so a read error is likely. The chain has TRBV7-9 and TRBJ2-5, with D unclear. CDR1 and CDR2 (germline): SEHNR, FQNEAQ (reference sequence). Trimming shortened V by 5 bases and J by 1 base, and 2 bases separated the two germline ends. CDR3 length: 11 residues. The CDR3 coding sequence is TGTGCCAGCAGCCTCCAAGAGACCCAGTACTCC. Encoded protein: CASSLQETQYS.

This clonotype was counted ten times or more. The chain combines TRBV3-1 with TRBJ2-7; possible D gene TRBD2, 5 bases. Germline values: CDR1 LGHDT, CDR2 YNNKEL (reference sequence). Trimming shortened V by 4 bases and J by 3 bases, and 16 bases separated the two germline ends. This CDR3 comprises 15 residues. The CDR3 loop reads CASSPREQRVYEQYF. The CDR3 bases are TGTGCCAGCAGCCCACGGGAACAGAGGGTCTACGAGCAGTACTTC.

The DNA for the CDR3 is TGCAGTGCTTTGATAGACGGACAAAATAATCAGCCCCAGCATTTT. Residues: CSALIDGQNNQPQHF. The J gene is TRBJ1-5, the V gene TRBV20-1; maybe TRBD1 (5 bases). V was cut by 5 bases and J by 4 bases, with 18 bases left in between. This CDR3 is built from 15 residues. Per germline, CDR1 DFQATT and CDR2 SNEGSKA (reference sequence).

This clonotype was picked up many times. A read error may produce the germline difference seen at one junction end. This rearrangement joins TRBV7-9 to TRBJ2-5; no firm D call. The germline gives CDR1 SEHNR, CDR2 FQNEAQ (reference sequence). This CDR3 spans 11 amino acids. The CDR3 DNA follows: TGTGCCAGCAGCTTAGGAGAGGCCCAGTACTTC. It codes for CASSLGEAQYF.

This clonotype was seen at least ten times. The gene calls are TRBV28 and TRBJ1-5, with TRBD1 matching 8 bases. CDR1 is MDHEN and CDR2 is SYDVKM in the germline V gene. J lost 1 base, V lost 5 bases, and 4 bases had no gene match. CDR3 length: 15 amino acids. The CDR3 DNA reads TGTGCCAGCAGTCACAGGGGGGTAAGCAATCAGCCCCAGCATTTT. It specifies CASSHRGVSNQPQHF.

This clonotype was recorded many times. The chain has TRBV6-1 and TRBJ1-2; the match to TRBD1 covers 8 bases. J gave up 5 bases and V 5 bases, and 7 bases lay outside the gene matches. CDR3 size: 14 residues. Germline CDR1 is MNHNS and CDR2 is SASEGT. Here the CDR3 DNA reads TGTGCCAGCAGTACCGCAGGGGGCGGTTATGGCTACACCTTC. Its translation is CASSTAGGGYGYTF.

There are many counts of this clonotype. The J gene is TRBJ2-1, the V gene TRBV7-2; the D gene could be TRBD1 or TRBD2 (6 bases each). Trimming pared 2 bases from V and 0 bases from J, leaving 11 bases between. The CDR3 contains 16 residues. Germline-derived CDR1 and CDR2 are SGHTA and FQGNSA. The CDR3 DNA is TGTGCCAGCAGCTTACTCACGGGGGCCTCCTACAATGAGCAGTTCTTC. This sequence encodes CASSLLTGASYNEQFF.

This clonotype was counted many times. V usage is TRBV5-1 and J usage is TRBJ2-7; D unclear. Germline CDR1 is SGHRS and CDR2 is YFSETQ. This CDR3 comprises 15 residues. Trimming removed 7 bases from V and 0 bases from J, with 17 bases in between. The CDR3 here is CASGEQPSSSYEQYF. Here the CDR3 DNA reads TGCGCCAGCGGAGAACAGCCTTCGAGCTCCTACGAGCAGTACTTC.

This clonotype was detected ten times or more. The rearrangement links TRBV3-1 to TRBJ1-1; no definite D call. Looked up from germline, CDR1 is LGHDT and CDR2 is YNNKEL (reference sequence). V lost 5 bases to trimming and J lost 8 bases, with 12 bases between them. There are 12 residues in the CDR3. CDR3 sequence (DNA): TGTGCCAGCAGCTCCCAGCCTTCCGAAGCTTTCTTT. Translating it yields CASSSQPSEAFF.

The chain carries TRBV6-2 or TRBV6-3 and TRBJ2-5; 9 bases agree with TRBD2. The CDR3 runs to 14 residues. Unmatched junction bases numbered 5, after V lost 6 bases and J lost 3 bases. Germline CDR1 is MNHEY and CDR2 is SVGEGT. The CDR3 nucleotides read TGTGCCAGCAGACGGGGACTAGCTGAAGAGACCCAGTACTTC. Its translation is CASRRGLAEETQYF.

Worth noting for this clonotype: One junction end does not reproduce the germline sequence, and a read error may be involved. The V gene is TRBV6-2 or TRBV6-3, the J gene TRBJ2-7, with TRBD1 identical over 7 bases. CDR1 MNHEY and CDR2 SVGEGT come from the germline V gene. CDR3 size: 14 residues. The CDR3: CASSDRVVSYERYF. In DNA form, the CDR3 reads TGTGCCAGCAGCGACAGGGTGGTCTCCTACGAGCGGTACTTC.

This clonotype was counted many times. This rearrangement joins TRBV29-1 to TRBJ2-2; D might be TRBD2 (6 bases). The germline V gene has CDR1 SQVTM and CDR2 ANQGSEA. The CDR3 has 15 residues. V lost 4 bases, J lost 2 bases, and 14 bases lay in between. The CDR3 protein is CSVGPGTHNTGELFF. CDR3 coding DNA: TGCAGCGTTGGCCCCGGGACTCATAACACCGGGGAGCTGTTTTTT.

Ten or more counts support this clonotype. The rearrangement links TRBV5-6 to TRBJ2-2; D perhaps matches TRBD1 (5 bases). V lost 4 bases and J 6 bases, leaving 10 bases between the germline ends. Germline CDR1 reads SGHDT; CDR2 reads YYEEEE. The CDR3 covers 13 residues. CDR3 nucleotides: TGTGCCAGCAGCAGGGGTTCACCCGGGGAGCTGTTTTTT. Translation gives CASSRGSPGELFF.

J is TRBJ1-4 and V is TRBV19; the D is unclear. V was trimmed by 6 bases and J by 4 bases, leaving 15 bases between them. Germline V CDR1 and CDR2: LNHDA, SQIVND (reference sequence). This CDR3 region has 15 residues. The CDR3 here is CASSPGQVDNEKLFF. CDR3 sequence (DNA): TGTGCCAGTAGCCCAGGCCAGGTAGATAATGAAAAACTGTTTTTT.